These 21 T cell receptor beta chains originate from one sample sequenced in a study of siplizumab effects on memory and regulatory T cells. Data came from immunoSEQ multiplex PCR; TCRdb stores just in-frame clones and leaves some out. Of over 85,000 clones listed, around 90% are singletons. Sequencing was done on a sample of CD4+ T cells sorted from blood. These receptors originate from a human donor in good health.

The chain carries TRBV5-1 and TRBJ2-3, with 10 nucleotides matching TRBD2. Losses at the gene ends were 0 bases for V and 5 bases for J; bases not matched to a gene: 3. Germline CDR1 reads SGHRS; CDR2 reads YFSETQ. The CDR3 is 15 residues long. This CDR3 reads CASSLEASGRDTQYF. The CDR3 DNA sequence: TGCGCCAGCAGCTTGGAGGCTAGCGGGAGAGATACGCAGTATTTT.

The gene calls are TRBV27 and TRBJ1-6, with D maybe TRBD1 (5 bases). The length of the CDR3 is 15 residues. Germline CDR1 MNHEY, CDR2 SMNVEV (reference sequence). Trimming removed 6 bases at V and 9 bases at J, with 18 bases between. CDR3 region: CASRAWGEGSSPLHF. The CDR3 nucleotides read TGTGCCAGCAGGGCCTGGGGGGAAGGTTCTTCACCCCTCCACTTT.

The chain combines TRBV10-2 with TRBJ2-3; possibly TRBD1 or TRBD2 for D (5 bases each). Deletions cut 10 bases from V and 0 bases from J, with 17 bases between. The CDR3 length is 15 residues. Germline V gene data show CDR1 as WSHSY and CDR2 as SAAADI. Written as DNA, the CDR3 is TGCGCCACTGGGACCTCGAAAGTGAGCACAGATACGCAGTATTTT. As protein: CATGTSKVSTDTQYF.

This clone has just a few counts. V gene TRBV28 combines with J gene TRBJ2-6; the D is unclear. Trimming left V 3 bases short and J 6 bases short, with 0 bases between. This CDR3 comprises 11 residues. Germline CDR1 MDHEN, CDR2 SYDVKM. In DNA form, the CDR3 reads TGTGCCAGCAGTTTGGCCAACGTCCTGACTTTC. Translating it yields CASSLANVLTF.

This clone was found a few times. The chain employs TRBV28 and TRBJ1-5, with D possibly being TRBD1 (6 bases). Germline values: CDR1 MDHEN, CDR2 SYDVKM. The germline V and J ends were trimmed by 6 bases and 5 bases, with 14 bases remaining between them. The CDR3 loop spans 14 amino acids. Written as DNA, the CDR3 is TGTGCCAGCAGGCAAGGGACAAGTGATCAGCCCCAGCATTTT. This gives the protein CASRQGTSDQPQHF.

Here the CDR3 reads CASSGTGTTSYEQYF. CDR3 DNA: TGTGCCAGCAGTGGAACCGGGACTACATCCTACGAGCAGTACTTC. V and J are TRBV27 and TRBJ2-7; 7 positions match TRBD2. The CDR3 is 15 amino acids. With V trimmed by 5 bases and J by 1 base, 8 bases remained unmatched. The V gene's germline CDR1 is MNHEY and CDR2 SMNVEV (reference sequence).

CDR3 DNA sequence: TGTGCCACCAGCAGAGTAAGGGCAGGGGGGATTCAAGAGACCCAGTACTTC. Its translation: CATSRVRAGGIQETQYF. This rearrangement joins TRBV15 to TRBJ2-5, with D maybe TRBD1 (7 bases). Germline V gene lookup returns CDR1 LNHNV and CDR2 YYDKDF (reference sequence). Trimming removed 1 base at V and 2 bases at J, with 17 bases between. The CDR3 loop spans 17 amino acids.

CDR3 protein: CASSSYAQEKSYGYTF. The CDR3 DNA reads TGTGCCAGCAGCTCTTACGCTCAGGAAAAGAGCTATGGCTACACCTTC. This chain joins TRBV7-9 and TRBJ1-2, with D hard to call. Trimming removed 4 bases at V and 4 bases at J, with 19 bases between. CDR1 is SEHNR and CDR2 is FQNEAQ in the germline V gene (reference sequence). The CDR3 consists of 16 residues.

The rearrangement uses TRBV4-1 and TRBJ1-1, with a weak D call TRBD1 (5 bases). Germline V gene sequence: CDR1 MGHRA, CDR2 YSYEKL. CDR3 length: 14 residues. The germline V and J ends were trimmed by 1 base and 0 bases, with 6 bases remaining between them. CDR3 residues: CASSQAGMNTEAFF. The CDR3 DNA reads TGCGCCAGCAGCCAAGCAGGGATGAACACTGAAGCTTTCTTT.

CDR3 residues: CASSYRDSNYEQYF. CDR3 nucleotides: TGTGCCAGCAGTTACCGGGACAGTAACTACGAGCAGTACTTC. This sequence joins TRBV28 and TRBJ2-7; 7 bases are a match to TRBD1. This CDR3 region has 14 residues. Germline values: CDR1 MDHEN, CDR2 SYDVKM. The V and J ends lost 4 bases and 3 bases, in that order; junction bases with no gene match: 6.

This clone was found once. This chain links TRBV5-1 with TRBJ2-7, with D uncertain. CDR1 SGHRS and CDR2 YFSETQ come from the germline V gene. V shed 0 bases and J shed 0 bases, with 7 bases lying between them. This CDR3 region has 14 residues. This chain's CDR3 is CASSLGRLSYEQYF. The CDR3 bases are TGCGCCAGCAGCTTGGGAAGGCTCTCCTACGAGCAGTACTTC.

V is TRBV7-8 and J is TRBJ2-4; 9 nucleotides match TRBD1. Trimming took 5 bases from V and 4 from J; bases not matched to a gene: 9. Germline V gene sequence: CDR1 SGHVS, CDR2 FQNEAQ. The CDR3 extends over 16 amino acids. The CDR3 DNA reads TGTGCCAGCAGCAATCTCCGGGGACAGGGTAAAAACATTCAGTACTTC. Protein: CASSNLRGQGKNIQYF. Together with reference TRBV7-8 and TRBJ2-4, the CDR3 gives the full variable domain: GAGVSQSPRYKVAKRGQDVALRCDPISGHVSLFWYQQALGQGPEFLTYFQNEAQLDKSGLPSDRFFAERPEGSVSTLKIQRTQQEDSAVYLCASSNLRGQGKNIQYFGAGTRLSVL.

The J gene is TRBJ2-3, the V gene TRBV9, with D perhaps TRBD2 (5 bases). CDR1 SGDLS and CDR2 YYNGEE come from the germline V gene. The CDR3 sequence is 16 residues long. V was trimmed by 3 bases and J by 1 base, leaving 15 bases between them. DNA for the CDR3: TGTGCCAGCAGCGGCCGAAAGAAGGGAGGCACAGATACGCAGTATTTT. This gives the protein CASSGRKKGGTDTQYF.

This clone was detected only a few times. The J gene is TRBJ1-2, the V gene TRBV30; D may be TRBD1 (6 bases). The CDR3 totals 12 residues. The V gene lost 2 bases and the J gene lost 8 bases, with 12 bases spanning the gap. The germline V gene encodes CDR1 GTSNPN and CDR2 SVGIG (reference sequence). The chain's CDR3 is CAWSSGAEGYTF. The CDR3 bases are TGTGCCTGGAGTTCAGGGGCAGAGGGCTACACCTTC.

This chain connects TRBV5-4 to TRBJ1-1, with a tentative D call TRBD1 (5 bases). V shed 0 bases and J shed 3 bases, with 6 bases lying between them. Germline V CDR1 and CDR2: SGHNT, YYREEE (reference sequence). This CDR3 is built from 13 residues. CDR3 amino acids: CASSLEQDTEAFF. CDR3 DNA sequence: TGTGCCAGCAGCTTGGAACAGGACACTGAAGCTTTCTTT.

This rearrangement joins TRBV6-5 to TRBJ1-4; D possibly corresponds to TRBD1 (5 bases). This CDR3 is 13 amino acids long. The V gene's germline CDR1 is MNHEY and CDR2 SVGAGI. Trimming pared 1 base from V and 12 bases from J, leaving 12 bases between. CDR3 sequence reads: CASSYYNGGELFF. CDR3 nucleotides: TGTGCCAGCAGTTACTATAACGGGGGGGAACTGTTTTTT.

The chain carries TRBV19 and TRBJ2-5, with 10 bases that match TRBD1. V trimming: 8 bases; J trimming: 5 bases; junction bases outside the gene matches: 11. Germline CDR1 is LNHDA and CDR2 is SQIVND (reference sequence). The CDR3 is 15 residues long. For the CDR3, the DNA is TGTGCCAGTGGGGTGACAGGGGGCTTCGGGGAGACCCAGTACTTC. Its protein is CASGVTGGFGETQYF.

The genes are TRBV27 and TRBJ1-1; weak D call: TRBD1 (5 bases). The germline V gene has CDR1 MNHEY and CDR2 SMNVEV (reference sequence). The CDR3 loop spans 15 amino acids. V lost 5 bases to trimming and J lost 0 bases, with 13 bases between them. The CDR3: CASSPRGILNTEAFF. CDR3 in DNA: TGTGCCAGCAGTCCAAGGGGAATACTGAACACTGAAGCTTTCTTT.

The chain is built from TRBV28 and TRBJ2-7, with 11 bases identical to TRBD2. The ends lost 0 bases at V and 4 bases at J; junction bases unmatched: 8. The CDR3 runs 17 residues. Per the germline V gene, CDR1 is MDHEN and CDR2 is SYDVKM. The CDR3 spells CASSLWGPGLADYEQYF. CDR3 nucleotides: TGTGCCAGCAGTTTATGGGGACCGGGACTAGCGGATTACGAGCAGTACTTC. Drawing the rest from reference TRBV28 and TRBJ2-7, the complete variable domain is DVKVTQSSRYLVKRTGEKVFLECVQDMDHENMFWYRQDPGLGLRLIYFSYDVKMKEKGDIPEGYSVSREKKERFSLILESASTNQTSMYLCASSLWGPGLADYEQYFGPGTRLTVT.

The rearrangement joins TRBV5-1 to TRBJ2-1; D remains unclear. The V and J ends lost 0 bases and 9 bases respectively, with 10 bases between them. Germline V gives CDR1 SGHRS, CDR2 YFSETQ. This CDR3 region has 13 residues. CDR3 sequence: CASSLDGIGEQFF. The CDR3 DNA reads TGCGCCAGCAGCTTGGATGGAATCGGTGAGCAGTTCTTC. The full variable domain, rest sourced from reference TRBV5-1 and TRBJ2-1, is KAGVTQTPRYLIKTRGQQVTLSCSPISGHRSVSWYQQTPGQGLQFLFEYFSETQRNKGNFPGRFSGRQFSNSRSEMNVSTLELGDSALYLCASSLDGIGEQFFGPGTRLTVL.

The V call is TRBV18, the J call TRBJ1-1; the match to TRBD1 covers 9 bases. Germline V lookup: CDR1 KGHSH, CDR2 LQKENI. After removal of 4 bases from V and 1 base from J, the junction contained 7 bases not matched to a gene. The CDR3 runs to 16 residues. CDR3 protein: CASSLRGQGSNTEAFF. CDR3 in DNA: TGTGCCAGCTCACTTCGGGGACAGGGTTCGAACACTGAAGCTTTCTTT.